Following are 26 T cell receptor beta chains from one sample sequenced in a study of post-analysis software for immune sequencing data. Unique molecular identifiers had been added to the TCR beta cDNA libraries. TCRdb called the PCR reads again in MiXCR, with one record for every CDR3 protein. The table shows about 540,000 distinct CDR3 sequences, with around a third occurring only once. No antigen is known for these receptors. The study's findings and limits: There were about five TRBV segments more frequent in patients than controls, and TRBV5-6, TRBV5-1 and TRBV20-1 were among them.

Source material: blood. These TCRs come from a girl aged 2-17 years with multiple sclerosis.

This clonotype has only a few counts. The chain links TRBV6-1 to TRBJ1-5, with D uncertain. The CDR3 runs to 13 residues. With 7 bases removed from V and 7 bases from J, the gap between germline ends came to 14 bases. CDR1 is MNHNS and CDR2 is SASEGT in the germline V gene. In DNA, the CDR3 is TGTGCCAGCAAACACCCACTAGACCAGCCCCAGCATTTT. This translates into CASKHPLDQPQHF.

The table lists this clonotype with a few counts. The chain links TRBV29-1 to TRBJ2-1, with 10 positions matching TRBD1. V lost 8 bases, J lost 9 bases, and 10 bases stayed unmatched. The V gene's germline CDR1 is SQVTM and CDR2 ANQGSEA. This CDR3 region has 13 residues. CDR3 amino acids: CSSRRDRGGEQFF. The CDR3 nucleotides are TGCAGCTCCCGCCGGGACAGGGGAGGTGAGCAGTTCTTC.

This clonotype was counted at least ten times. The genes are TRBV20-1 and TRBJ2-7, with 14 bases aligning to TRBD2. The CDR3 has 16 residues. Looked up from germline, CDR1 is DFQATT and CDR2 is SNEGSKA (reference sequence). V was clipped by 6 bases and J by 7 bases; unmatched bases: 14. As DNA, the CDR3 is TGCAGTGCCCAAGGACTAGCGGGGGGTGCTTCGGGGGAGCAGTACTTC. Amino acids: CSAQGLAGGASGEQYF.

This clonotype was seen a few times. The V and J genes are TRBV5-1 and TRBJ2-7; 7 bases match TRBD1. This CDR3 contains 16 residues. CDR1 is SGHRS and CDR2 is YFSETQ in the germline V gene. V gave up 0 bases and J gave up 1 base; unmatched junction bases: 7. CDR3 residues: CASSLASGTVSYEQYF. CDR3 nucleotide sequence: TGCGCCAGCAGCTTGGCCTCTGGGACAGTATCCTACGAGCAGTACTTC.

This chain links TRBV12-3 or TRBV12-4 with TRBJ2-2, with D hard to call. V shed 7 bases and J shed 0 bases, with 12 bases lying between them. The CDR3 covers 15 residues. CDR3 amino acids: CASTLDTANTGELFF. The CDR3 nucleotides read TGTGCCAGCACCCTTGACACCGCGAACACCGGGGAGCTGTTTTTT.

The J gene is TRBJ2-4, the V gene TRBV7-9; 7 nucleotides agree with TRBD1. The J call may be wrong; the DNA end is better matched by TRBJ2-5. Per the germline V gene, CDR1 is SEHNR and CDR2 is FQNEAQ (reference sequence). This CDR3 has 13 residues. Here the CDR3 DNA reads TGTGCCAGCATGGACAGGAACCAAGAGACCCAGTACTTC. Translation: CASMDRNQETQYF.

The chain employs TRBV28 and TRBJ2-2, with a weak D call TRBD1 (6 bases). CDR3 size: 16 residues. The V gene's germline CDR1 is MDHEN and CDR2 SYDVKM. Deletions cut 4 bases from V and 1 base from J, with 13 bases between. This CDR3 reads CASSSHPGQNTGELFF. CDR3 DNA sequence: TGTGCCAGCAGTTCTCACCCGGGACAGAACACCGGGGAGCTGTTTTTT.

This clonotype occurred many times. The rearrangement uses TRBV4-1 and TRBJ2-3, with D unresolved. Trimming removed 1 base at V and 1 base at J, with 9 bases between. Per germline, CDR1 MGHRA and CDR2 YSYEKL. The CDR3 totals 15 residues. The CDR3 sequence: CASSQVGDGTDTQYF. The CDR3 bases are TGCGCCAGCAGCCAAGTTGGAGACGGCACAGATACGCAGTATTTT.

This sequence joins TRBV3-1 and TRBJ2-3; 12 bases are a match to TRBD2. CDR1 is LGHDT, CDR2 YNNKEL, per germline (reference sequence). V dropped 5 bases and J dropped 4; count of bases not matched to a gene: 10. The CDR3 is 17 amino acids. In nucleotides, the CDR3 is TGTGCCAGCAGCTTGGCCACTAGCGGGGGGTCCGCAGATACGCAGTATTTT. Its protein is CASSLATSGGSADTQYF.

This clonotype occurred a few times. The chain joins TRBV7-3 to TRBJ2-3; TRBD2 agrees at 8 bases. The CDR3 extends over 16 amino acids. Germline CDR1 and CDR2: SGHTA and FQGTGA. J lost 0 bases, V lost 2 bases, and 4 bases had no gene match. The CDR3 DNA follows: TGTGCCAGCAGCTTAGACGGGGGGGCGAGCACAGATACGCAGTATTTT. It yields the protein CASSLDGGASTDTQYF.

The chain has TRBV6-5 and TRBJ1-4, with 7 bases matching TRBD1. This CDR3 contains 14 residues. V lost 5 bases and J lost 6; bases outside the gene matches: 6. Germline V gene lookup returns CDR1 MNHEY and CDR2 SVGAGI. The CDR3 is CASSSDRVHEKLFF. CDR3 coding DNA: TGTGCCAGCAGTAGCGACAGGGTACATGAAAAACTGTTTTTT.

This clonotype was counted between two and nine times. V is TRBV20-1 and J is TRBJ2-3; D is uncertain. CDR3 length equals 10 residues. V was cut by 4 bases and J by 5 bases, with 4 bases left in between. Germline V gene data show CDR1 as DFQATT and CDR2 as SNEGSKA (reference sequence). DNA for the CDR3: TGCAGTGCTAACATAGATACGCAGTATTTT. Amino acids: CSANIDTQYF.

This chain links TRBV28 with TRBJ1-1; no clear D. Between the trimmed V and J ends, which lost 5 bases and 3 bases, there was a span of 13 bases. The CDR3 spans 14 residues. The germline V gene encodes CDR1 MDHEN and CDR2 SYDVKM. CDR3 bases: TGTGCCAGCAGTCTAGGACGCGTGGACACTGAAGCTTTCTTT. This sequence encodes CASSLGRVDTEAFF.

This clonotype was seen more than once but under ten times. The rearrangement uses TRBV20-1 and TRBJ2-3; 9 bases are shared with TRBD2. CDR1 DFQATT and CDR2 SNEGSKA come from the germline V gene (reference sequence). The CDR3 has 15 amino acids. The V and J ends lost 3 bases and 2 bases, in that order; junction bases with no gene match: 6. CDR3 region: CSARVAGDTTDTQYF. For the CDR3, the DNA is TGCAGTGCTAGGGTAGCGGGGGACACCACAGATACGCAGTATTTT.

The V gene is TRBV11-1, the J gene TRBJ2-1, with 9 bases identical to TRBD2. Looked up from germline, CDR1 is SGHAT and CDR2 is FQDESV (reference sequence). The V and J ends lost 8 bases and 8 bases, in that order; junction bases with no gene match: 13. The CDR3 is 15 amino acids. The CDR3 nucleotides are TGTGCCAGCTCGACGGCGGGGGGGCCGACCGATGAGCAGTTCTTC. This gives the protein CASSTAGGPTDEQFF.

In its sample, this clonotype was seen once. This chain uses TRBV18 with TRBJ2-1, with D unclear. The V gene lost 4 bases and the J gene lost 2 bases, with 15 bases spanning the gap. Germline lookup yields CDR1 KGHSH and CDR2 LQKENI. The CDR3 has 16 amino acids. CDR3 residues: CASSLTALEPYNEQFF. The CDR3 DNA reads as TGTGCCAGCTCACTAACCGCCTTGGAACCCTACAATGAGCAGTTCTTC.

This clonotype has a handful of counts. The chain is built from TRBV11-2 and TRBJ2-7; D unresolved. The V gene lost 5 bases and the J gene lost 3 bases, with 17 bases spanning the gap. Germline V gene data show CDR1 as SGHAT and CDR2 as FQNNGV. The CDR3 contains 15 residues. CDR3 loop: CASSPWGPLIYEQYF. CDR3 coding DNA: TGTGCCAGCAGCCCCTGGGGTCCGCTGATCTACGAGCAGTACTTC. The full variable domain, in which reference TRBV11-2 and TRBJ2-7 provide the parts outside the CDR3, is EAGVAQSPRYKIIEKRQSVAFWCNPISGHATLYWYQQILGQGPKLLIQFQNNGVVDDSQLPKDRFSAERLKGVDSTLKIQPAKLEDSAVYLCASSPWGPLIYEQYFGPGTRLTVT.

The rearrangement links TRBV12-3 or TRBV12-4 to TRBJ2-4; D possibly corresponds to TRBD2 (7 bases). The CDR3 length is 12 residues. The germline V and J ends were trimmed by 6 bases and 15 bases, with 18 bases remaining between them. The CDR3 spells CASSLTGGARYF. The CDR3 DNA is TGTGCCAGCAGCCTAACTGGGGGGGCGAGGTACTTC.

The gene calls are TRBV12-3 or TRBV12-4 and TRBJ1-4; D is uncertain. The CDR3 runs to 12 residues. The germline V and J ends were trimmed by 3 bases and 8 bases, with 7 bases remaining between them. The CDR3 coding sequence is TGTGCCAGCAGTTTGTTCGGGGAAAAACTGTTTTTT. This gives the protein CASSLFGEKLFF.

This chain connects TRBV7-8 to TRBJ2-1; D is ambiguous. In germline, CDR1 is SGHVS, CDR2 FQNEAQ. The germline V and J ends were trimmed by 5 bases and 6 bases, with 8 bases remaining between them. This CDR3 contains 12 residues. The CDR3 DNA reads TGTGCCAGCAGCCTAACAGCCAATGAGCAGTTCTTC. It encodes CASSLTANEQFF.

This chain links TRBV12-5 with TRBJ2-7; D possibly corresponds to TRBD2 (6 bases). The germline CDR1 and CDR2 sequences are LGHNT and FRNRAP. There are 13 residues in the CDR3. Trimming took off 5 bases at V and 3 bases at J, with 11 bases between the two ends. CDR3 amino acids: CASGPHGGYEQYF. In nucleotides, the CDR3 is TGTGCTAGTGGTCCCCACGGGGGCTACGAGCAGTACTTC.

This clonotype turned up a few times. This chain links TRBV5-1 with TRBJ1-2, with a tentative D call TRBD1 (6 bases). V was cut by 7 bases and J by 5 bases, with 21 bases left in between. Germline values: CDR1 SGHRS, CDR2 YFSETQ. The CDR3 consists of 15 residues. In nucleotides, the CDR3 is TGCGCCAGCTCCCGGGCGCCGGGGGCGGTTTATGGCTACACCTTC. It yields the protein CASSRAPGAVYGYTF.

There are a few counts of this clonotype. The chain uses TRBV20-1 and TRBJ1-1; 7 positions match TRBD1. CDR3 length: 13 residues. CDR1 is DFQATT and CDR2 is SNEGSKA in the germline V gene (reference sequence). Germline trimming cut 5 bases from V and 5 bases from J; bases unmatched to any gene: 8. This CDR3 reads CSAPQGVMTEAFF. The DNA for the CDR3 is TGCAGTGCTCCGCAGGGGGTGATGACTGAAGCTTTCTTT.

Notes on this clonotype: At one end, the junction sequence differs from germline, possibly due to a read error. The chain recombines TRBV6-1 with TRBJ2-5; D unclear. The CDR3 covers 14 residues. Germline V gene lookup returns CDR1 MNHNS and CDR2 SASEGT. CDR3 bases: TGTGCCGGCAGTGAGGTTTTGGACCATGAGACCCAGTACTTC. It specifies CAGSEVLDHETQYF.

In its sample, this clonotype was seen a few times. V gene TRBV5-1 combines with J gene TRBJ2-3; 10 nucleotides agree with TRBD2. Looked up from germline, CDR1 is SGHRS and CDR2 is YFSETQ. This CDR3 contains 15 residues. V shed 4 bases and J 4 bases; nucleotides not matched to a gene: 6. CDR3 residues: CASSPQGLASDTQYF. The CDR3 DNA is TGCGCCAGCAGCCCCCAGGGACTAGCGTCAGATACGCAGTATTTT.

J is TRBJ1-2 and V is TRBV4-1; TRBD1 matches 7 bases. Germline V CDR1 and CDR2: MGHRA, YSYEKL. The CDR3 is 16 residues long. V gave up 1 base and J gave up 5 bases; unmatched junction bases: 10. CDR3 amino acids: CASSQALQGKGYGYTF. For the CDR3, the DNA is TGCGCCAGCAGCCAAGCCTTACAGGGGAAAGGGTATGGCTACACCTTC.